This T cell receptor (beta chain) comes out of a study of breast tumors, draining lymph nodes, adjacent tissues. General observations from the study: Luminal-like breast cancer showed significantly greater tumor-nontumor repertoire similarity than basal-like breast cancer did. That most tumor T cells come from lymph nodes remained unproven.

This clonotype was found many times. Its specificity is unknown. Samples came from axillary lymph nodes draining the breast cancer. TCRdb ran MiXCR on the multiplex PCR reads and lists one entry per CDR3 protein. The data contain about 130,000 distinct CDR3 sequences, just under 20% of them singletons. CDR1 SQVTM and CDR2 ANQGSEA come from the germline V gene. The V gene lost 5 bases and the J gene lost 1 base, with 13 bases spanning the gap. This CDR3 contains 14 residues. The chain uses TRBV29-1 and TRBJ2-3; D gene ambiguous. The receptor was derived from a female donor with breast cancer. Some clones in this sample may be carry-over from other donors' samples. Sequenced input: axillary lymph node tissue. The CDR3 loop reads CSVLILTRTDTQYF. The CDR3 region has the DNA TGCAGCGTTCTGATTTTGACCCGCACAGATACGCAGTATTTT.